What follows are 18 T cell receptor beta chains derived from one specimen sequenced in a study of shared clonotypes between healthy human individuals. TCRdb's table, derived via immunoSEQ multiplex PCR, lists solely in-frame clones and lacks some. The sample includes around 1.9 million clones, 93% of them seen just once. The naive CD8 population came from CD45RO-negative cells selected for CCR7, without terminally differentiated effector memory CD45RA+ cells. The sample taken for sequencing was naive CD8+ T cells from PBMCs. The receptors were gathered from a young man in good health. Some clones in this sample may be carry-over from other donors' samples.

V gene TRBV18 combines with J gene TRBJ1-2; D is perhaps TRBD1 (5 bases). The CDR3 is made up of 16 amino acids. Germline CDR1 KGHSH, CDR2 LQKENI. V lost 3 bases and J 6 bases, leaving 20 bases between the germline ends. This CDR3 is CASSPARVVVFDGYTF. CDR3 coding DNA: TGTGCCAGCTCACCGGCCAGGGTGGTCGTTTTTGATGGCTACACCTTC. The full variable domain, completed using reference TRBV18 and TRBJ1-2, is NAGVMQNPRHLVRRRGQEARLRCSPMKGHSHVYWYRQLPEEGLKFMVYLQKENIIDESGMPKERFSAEFPKEGPSILRIQQVVRGDSAAYFCASSPARVVVFDGYTFGSGTRLTVV.

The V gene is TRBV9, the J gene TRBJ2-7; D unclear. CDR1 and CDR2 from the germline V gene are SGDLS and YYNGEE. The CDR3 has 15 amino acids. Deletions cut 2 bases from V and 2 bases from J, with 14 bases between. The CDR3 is CASSVDGSSAYEQYF. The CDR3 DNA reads TGTGCCAGCAGCGTGGACGGTTCCTCCGCCTACGAGCAGTACTTC.

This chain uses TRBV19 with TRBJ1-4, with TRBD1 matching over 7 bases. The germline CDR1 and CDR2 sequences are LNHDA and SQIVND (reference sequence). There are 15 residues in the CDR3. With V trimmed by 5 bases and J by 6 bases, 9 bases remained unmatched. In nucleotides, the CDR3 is TGTGCCAGTAGTCCCACCCGGGACAGTGATGAAAAACTGTTTTTT. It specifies CASSPTRDSDEKLFF.

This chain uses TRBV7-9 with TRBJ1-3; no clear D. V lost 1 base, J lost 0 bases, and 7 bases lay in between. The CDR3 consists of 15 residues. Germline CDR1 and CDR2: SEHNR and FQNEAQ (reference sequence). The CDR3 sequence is CASSLVSFSGNTIYF. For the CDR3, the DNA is TGTGCCAGCAGCTTAGTATCTTTCTCTGGAAACACCATATATTTT.

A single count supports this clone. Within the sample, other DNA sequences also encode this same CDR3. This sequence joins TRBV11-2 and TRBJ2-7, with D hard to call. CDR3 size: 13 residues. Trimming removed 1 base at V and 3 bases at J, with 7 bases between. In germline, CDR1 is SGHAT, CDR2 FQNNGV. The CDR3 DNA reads TGTGCCAGCAGCTTAGGTCAAGACTACGAGCAGTACTTC. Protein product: CASSLGQDYEQYF.

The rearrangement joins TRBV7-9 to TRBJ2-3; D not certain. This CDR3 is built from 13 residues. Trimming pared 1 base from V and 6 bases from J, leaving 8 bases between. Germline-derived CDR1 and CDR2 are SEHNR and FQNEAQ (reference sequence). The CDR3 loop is CASSLGRGDTQYF. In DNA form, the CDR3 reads TGTGCCAGCAGCTTAGGCCGCGGTGATACGCAGTATTTT.

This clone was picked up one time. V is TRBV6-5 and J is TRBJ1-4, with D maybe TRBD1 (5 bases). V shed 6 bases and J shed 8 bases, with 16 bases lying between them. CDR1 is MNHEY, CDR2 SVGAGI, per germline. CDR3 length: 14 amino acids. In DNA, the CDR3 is TGTGCCAGCAGCATCGGCAGGGTCGGGGAAAAACTGTTTTTT. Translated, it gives CASSIGRVGEKLFF.

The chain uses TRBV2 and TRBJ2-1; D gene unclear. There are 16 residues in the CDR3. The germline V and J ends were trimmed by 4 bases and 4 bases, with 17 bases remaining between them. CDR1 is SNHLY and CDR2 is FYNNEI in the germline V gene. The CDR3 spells CASSASVLPPYNEQFF. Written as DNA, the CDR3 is TGTGCCAGCAGTGCGTCAGTGCTTCCTCCGTACAATGAGCAGTTCTTC.

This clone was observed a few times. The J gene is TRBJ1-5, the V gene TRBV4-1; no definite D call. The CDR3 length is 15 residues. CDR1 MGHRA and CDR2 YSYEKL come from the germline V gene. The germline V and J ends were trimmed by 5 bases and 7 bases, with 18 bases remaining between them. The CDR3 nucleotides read TGCGCCAGCAGCTTCCGGACGGGCCTAAGACAGCCCCAGCATTTT. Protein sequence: CASSFRTGLRQPQHF.

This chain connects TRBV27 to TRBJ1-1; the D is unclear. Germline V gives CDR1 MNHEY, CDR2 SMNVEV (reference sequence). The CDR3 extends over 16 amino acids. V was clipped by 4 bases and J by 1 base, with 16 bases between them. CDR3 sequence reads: CASSSPLSDRNTEAFF. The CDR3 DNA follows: TGTGCCAGCAGTTCCCCTTTATCGGACCGGAACACTGAAGCTTTCTTT.

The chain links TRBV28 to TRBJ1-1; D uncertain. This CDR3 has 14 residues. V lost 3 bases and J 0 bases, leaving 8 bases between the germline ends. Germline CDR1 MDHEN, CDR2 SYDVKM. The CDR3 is CASSFAVLNTEAFF. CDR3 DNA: TGTGCCAGCAGTTTTGCGGTTCTGAACACTGAAGCTTTCTTT.

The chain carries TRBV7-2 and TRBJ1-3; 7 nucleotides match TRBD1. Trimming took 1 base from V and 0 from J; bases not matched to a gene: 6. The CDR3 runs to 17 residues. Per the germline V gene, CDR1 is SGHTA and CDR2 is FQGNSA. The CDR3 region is CASSLVGQHLSGNTIYF. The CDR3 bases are TGTGCCAGCAGCTTAGTGGGACAGCACCTCTCTGGAAACACCATATATTTT.

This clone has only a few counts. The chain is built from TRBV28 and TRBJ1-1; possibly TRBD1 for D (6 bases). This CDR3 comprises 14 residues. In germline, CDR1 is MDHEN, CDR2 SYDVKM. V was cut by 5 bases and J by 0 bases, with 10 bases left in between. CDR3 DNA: TGTGCCAGCAGTCCCCGACAGGTGAACACTGAAGCTTTCTTT. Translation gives CASSPRQVNTEAFF.

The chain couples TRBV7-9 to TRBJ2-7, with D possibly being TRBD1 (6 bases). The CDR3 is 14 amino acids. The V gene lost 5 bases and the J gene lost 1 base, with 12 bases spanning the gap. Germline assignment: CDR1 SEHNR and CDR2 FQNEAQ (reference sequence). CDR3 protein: CASSHPTGSYEQYF. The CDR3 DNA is TGTGCCAGCAGCCATCCGACAGGTTCCTACGAGCAGTACTTC.

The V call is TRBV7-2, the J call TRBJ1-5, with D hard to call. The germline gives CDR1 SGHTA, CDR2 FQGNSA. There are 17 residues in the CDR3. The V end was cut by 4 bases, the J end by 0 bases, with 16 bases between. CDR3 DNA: TGTGCCAGCAGCTCCACTGTGAGGGTCTATAGCAATCAGCCCCAGCATTTT. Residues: CASSSTVRVYSNQPQHF.

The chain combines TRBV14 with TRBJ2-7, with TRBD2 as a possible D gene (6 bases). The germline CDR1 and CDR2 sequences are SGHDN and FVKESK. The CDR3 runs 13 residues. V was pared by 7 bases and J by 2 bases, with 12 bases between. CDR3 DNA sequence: TGTGCCAGCAATTTCGGGGGAACCTACGAGCAGTACTTC. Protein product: CASNFGGTYEQYF.

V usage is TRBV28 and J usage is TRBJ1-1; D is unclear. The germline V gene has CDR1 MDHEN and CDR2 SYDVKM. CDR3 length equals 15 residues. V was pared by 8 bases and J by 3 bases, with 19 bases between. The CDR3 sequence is CASRPPLPRDTEAFF. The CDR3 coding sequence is TGTGCCAGCCGACCACCCCTCCCGCGGGACACTGAAGCTTTCTTT.

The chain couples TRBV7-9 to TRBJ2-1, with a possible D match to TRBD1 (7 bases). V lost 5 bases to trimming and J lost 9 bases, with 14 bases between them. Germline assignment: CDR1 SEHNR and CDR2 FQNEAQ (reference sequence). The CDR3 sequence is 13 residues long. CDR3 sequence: CASSGQGGTEQFF. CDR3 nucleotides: TGTGCCAGCAGCGGGCAGGGGGGTACTGAGCAGTTCTTC.